The 4 T cell receptor beta chains given below trace back to one sample, sequenced in a study of early T cells in non-severe SARS-CoV-2 infection. From the 5' RACE reads, TCRdb called clonotypes with MiXCR, one entry per CDR3 protein. The sample yields 55,000 to 75,000 distinct CDR3 sequences, about 8% seen once. The material sequenced was whole blood. The receptors were sampled from an adult who was a healthcare worker with PCR-confirmed SARS-CoV-2 infection or an uninfected control (not recorded which).

In its sample, this clonotype is medium-sized (0.01 to 0.1%). CDR3: CASSHTGTGTRGGTEAFF. The CDR3 nucleotides read TGTGCCAGCAGCCACACCGGGACAGGGACGAGGGGCGGAACTGAAGCTTTCTTT. The V gene is TRBV5-4, the J gene TRBJ1-1, with 9 bases aligning to TRBD1. Unmatched junction bases numbered 18, after V lost 4 bases and J lost 5 bases. CDR3 length equals 18 residues. The germline V gene encodes CDR1 SGHNT and CDR2 YYREEE (reference sequence). The variable domain in full, completed from reference TRBV5-4 and TRBJ1-1, reads ETGVTQSPTHLIKTRGQQVTLRCSSQSGHNTVSWYQQALGQGPQFIFQYYREEENGRGNFPPRFSGLQFPNYSSELNVNALELDDSALYLCASSHTGTGTRGGTEAFFGQGTRLTVV.

This clonotype was detected ten times or more. The chain couples TRBV21-1 to TRBJ2-7; the table calls TRBD2, which could not be checked here. TRBV21-1 has pseudogene status. The CDR3 has 17 amino acids. CDR3 protein: CASSKPSRTSGRYEQYF. The CDR3 DNA follows: TGTGCCAGCAGCAAACCCAGCAGGACTAGCGGGAGATACGAGCAGTACTTC.

This clonotype has a count of ten or more. The rearrangement uses TRBV20-1 and TRBJ2-7; TRBD2 matches 8 bases. Germline trimming cut 7 bases from V and 6 bases from J; bases unmatched to any gene: 11. Per the germline V gene, CDR1 is DFQATT and CDR2 is SNEGSKA (reference sequence). The CDR3 is 13 residues long. The CDR3 protein is CSVGRAGRGEQYF. CDR3 DNA sequence: TGCAGTGTCGGGAGGGCCGGAAGGGGCGAGCAGTACTTC.

This sequence joins TRBV27 and TRBJ1-5, with TRBD1 matching 9 bases. Germline V CDR1 and CDR2: MNHEY, SMNVEV (reference sequence). The J segment lost 9 bases and the V segment lost 4 bases, leaving 4 bases of the junction unmatched. This CDR3 region has 13 residues. The CDR3 nucleotides read TGTGCCAGCAGTTACGGACAGGGGTTGCCCCAGCATTTT. Translated: CASSYGQGLPQHF.